This TCR beta chain was observed in a study of Ad26.COV2.S vaccination and SARS-CoV-2 variants. Overall study: Trial arm assignment for the donor was COV1001 Ad26.COV2.S. Intramuscular Ad26.COV2.S doses were given once or twice, 56 days apart. Study-wide findings and caveats: Placebo recipients showed lower spike-specific TCR breadth than vaccinees. It was reported that spike-specific CD8+ and CD4+ T cell responses were substantially broad after vaccination.

For this clone: Its antigen is unidentified.

Repertoires were generated with immunoSEQ multiplex PCR, while TCRdb's copy carries only in-frame clones and drops some. The sample carries some 450,000 clones, 90% recorded once. The treatment was: about 20 received Ad26.COV2.S at low or high dose, single or two shots; several received placebo; per-sample allocation not given. Day 63 after the first injection of vaccine or placebo was the sampling time. The CDR3 has 13 amino acids. Germline lookup yields CDR1 SGHDT and CDR2 YYEEEE. V dropped 0 bases and J dropped 5 bases, with 8 bases sitting between them. The specimen was peripheral blood, collected in a trial of Ad26.COV2.S vaccine versus placebo. The TCR comes from a person between 18 and 65 years old who received the Ad26.COV2.S COVID-19 vaccine or a placebo. The chain combines TRBV5-6 with TRBJ1-2, with TRBD1 as a possible D gene (6 bases). This CDR3 reads CASSLDRDYGYTF. CDR3 bases: TGTGCCAGCAGCTTGGACAGGGATTATGGCTACACCTTC.